The sequence of this T cell receptor (beta chain) was determined in a study of blood T cell repertoires in COVID-19. Study-level information: There were acute and convalescent COVID-19 samples, and they came from the United States, Italy and Spain. T cells, B-cell-depleted T cells, or PBMCs supplied cDNA or gDNA.

This CDR3 has 16 amino acids. V was pared by 7 bases and J by 8 bases, with 16 bases of the junction left unmatched. Per germline, CDR1 WSHSY and CDR2 SAAADI. Profiling relied on immunoSEQ multiplex PCR, and the TCRdb table lists in-frame clones only, not all of them. The table lists roughly 250,000 clones, 65% to 90% of them singletons. Sequencing was performed on peripheral blood. The TCR comes from a woman aged 60-75 years with active or convalescent COVID-19. The rearrangement uses TRBV10-2 and TRBJ2-3; TRBD2 agrees at 9 bases. CDR3: CASTSKASGEWGTQYF. The CDR3 DNA sequence: TGCGCCAGCACCTCGAAGGCTAGCGGGGAGTGGGGTACGCAGTATTTT.